This T cell receptor beta chain emerged from a study of T cells after yellow fever vaccination (dated by TCRdb to about 2019). About the investigation overall: Libraries from fractions with low cell numbers were prepared with the SMART-Seq v4 Ultra Low Input RNA kit. Bulk TCR alpha and beta repertoires were sequenced longitudinally to track T-cell clones before and after primary and booster YFV17D yellow fever vaccination. Two healthy male donors made up the cohort, one aged 18 to 30 years and the other aged 30 to 39 years. Blood was collected at multiple timepoints before and after primary and secondary immunization, and bulk PBMC replicates and cell subsets were isolated. What the authors observed across the whole study: Because only a couple of donors were included in the study, the extent to which the findings can be generalized is limited. After the booster, most of the clones that had expanded following primary vaccination were detected again (about 95% of CD4 and around 90% of CD8), which suggests that memory was broadly maintained. A small fraction of clonotypes showed up in both the CD4 and CD8 compartments, probably as a result of convergent recombination. FACS-sorted repertoires could contain abundant contaminating clonotypes from the bulk population, so computational filtering was required. Compared with the primary T-cell response, the secondary T-cell response was weaker but faster, peaking on day 5 rather than day 15.

Sequencing used an Illumina NovaSeq 6000. TCR cDNA was synthesized by 5'RACE template switching, through which a universal primer site and unique molecular identifiers were introduced. Priming of cDNA synthesis was performed from both the TCR alpha and TCR beta constant segments. Library amplification involved two PCR steps, and the second step added sample barcodes and sequencing adapters. Sequencing of libraries was done on Illumina HiSeq 2500 (2x100 bp) or NovaSeq (2x150 bp). On the authors' methods: MIGEC was used to demultiplex reads and collapse the reads into UMI consensus sequences, and MiXCR was used for V(D)J alignment. Vaccine-responding clonotypes were identified with edgeR using replicate PBMC samples, with FDR below 0.01 and a log2 fold change above 5 up to day 15 being required. Bulk clonotypes were assigned CD4 or CD8 identity according to which sequenced CD4 or CD8 repertoire held them at higher abundance. TCRdb reworked the public reads: Q25 trimming with fastp, MiXCR clone assembly, productive beta chains retained. Every entry covers one CDR3 protein and lists the most common genes and DNA from its rows. These V and J calls derive from TCRdb rather than the authors' analysis. Counted in this sample were just over 300,000 distinct CDR3 sequences; around 3.6% of them appeared once. The top ten constitute 23% of the sample.

This clonotype was observed many times. There is no known antigen for this receptor. The record has no base qualities; no much larger clone is one base away. Sample treatment or condition, as interpreted from the label and publication: live attenuated yellow fever vaccine strain. Two biological replicates of bulk PBMCs were collected at each blood-draw timepoint. A standard Ficoll-Paque protocol was used to isolate PBMCs from peripheral blood. TriZol was used to extract RNA from bulk PBMCs, from CD4 and CD8 fractions, and from dextramer-positive and dextramer-negative fractions. Counted from cysteine to phenylalanine, this CDR3 has 13 amino acids. Only the CDR3 region is kept as DNA, spanning 39 bases read in frame from base 1. Unmatched junction bases come to 6, with V trimmed by 6 bases and J by 5 bases. Taken from the germline V gene, the CDR1 and CDR2 loops are SQVTM and ANQGSEA.

The chain employs TRBV29-1 and TRBJ1-2; a stretch of 10 junction bases matches TRBD1. This clonotype originated in a man aged 18-30 years who received the YFV17D yellow fever vaccine. The source material was PBMCs, sampled on the day of the yellow fever booster vaccination. The DNA sequence follows: TGCAGCGTCTCCGGGACAGGGGAATATGGCTACACCTTC. This gives the protein CSVSGTGEYGYTF.